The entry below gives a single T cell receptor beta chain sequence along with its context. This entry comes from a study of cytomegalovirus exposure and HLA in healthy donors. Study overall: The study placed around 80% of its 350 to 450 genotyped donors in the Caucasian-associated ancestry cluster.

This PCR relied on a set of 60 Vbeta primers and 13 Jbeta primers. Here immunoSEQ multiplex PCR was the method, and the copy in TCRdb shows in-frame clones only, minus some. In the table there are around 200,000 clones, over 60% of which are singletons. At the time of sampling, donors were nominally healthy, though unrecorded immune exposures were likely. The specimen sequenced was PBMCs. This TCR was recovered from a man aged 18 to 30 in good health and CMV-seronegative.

CDR3 in amino acids: CASSYAGTGNTIYF. The DNA for the CDR3 is TGTGCCAGCAGTTACGCAGGGACTGGAAACACCATATATTTT. The gene calls are TRBV6-5 and TRBJ1-3, with D possibly TRBD1 on 5 matching bases. From germline, CDR1 is MNHEY and CDR2 SVGAGI. V lost 2 bases, J lost 2 bases, and 7 bases lay in between. The CDR3 has 14 amino acids.